The 20 T cell receptor beta chains listed next were all sequenced from one sample in a study of identical twins. TCRdb reprocessed the 5' RACE reads via MiXCR and lists one record per CDR3 protein. Of 700,000 or so distinct CDR3 sequences in the sample, 21% were seen once. These data are also associated with another study on T cells expressing NK-cell markers.

The sample taken for sequencing was PBMCs. The receptors stem from a woman younger than 35 in good health.

This clonotype was detected a few times. This chain uses TRBV29-1 with TRBJ1-4; TRBD1 might be the D (6 bases). The CDR3 extends over 14 amino acids. The germline CDR1 and CDR2 sequences are SQVTM and ANQGSEA. Between the trimmed V and J ends, which lost 7 bases and 3 bases, there was a span of 15 bases. For the CDR3, the DNA is TGCAGCGGCTACCTACAGGGATCTAATGAAAAACTGTTTTTT. It encodes CSGYLQGSNEKLFF. Using reference TRBV29-1 and TRBJ1-4 for the parts outside the CDR3, the full variable domain is SAVISQKPSRDICQRGTSLTIQCQVDSQVTMMFWYRQQPGQSLTLIATANQGSEATYESGFVIDKFPISRPNLTFSTLTVSNMSPEDSSIYLCSGYLQGSNEKLFFGSGTQLSVL.

This clonotype was observed at least ten times. Written as DNA, the CDR3 is TGTGCCAGCAGCTTAGTTGGTGCCCAGGACTATGGCTACACCTTC. This translates into CASSLVGAQDYGYTF. The chain is built from TRBV7-2 and TRBJ1-2, with unresolved D. The ends were cut back, 1 base at V and 3 bases at J, with 12 bases in the middle. The CDR3 contains 15 residues. Germline CDR1 SGHTA, CDR2 FQGNSA.

V gene TRBV29-1 combines with J gene TRBJ2-5, with TRBD1 identical over 8 bases. The CDR3 consists of 16 residues. CDR1 and CDR2 (germline): SQVTM, ANQGSEA. J gave up 5 bases and V 3 bases, and 14 bases lay outside the gene matches. CDR3 in amino acids: CSVDLRTGPPGETQYF. The CDR3 DNA reads as TGCAGCGTTGATCTGAGGACAGGGCCCCCAGGGGAGACCCAGTACTTC.

The chain joins TRBV12-3 or TRBV12-4 to TRBJ2-5; D perhaps matches TRBD2 (5 bases). The V end was cut by 3 bases, the J end by 5 bases, with 13 bases between. The CDR3 is made up of 14 amino acids. CDR3 protein: CASSFTRGSETQYF. Written as DNA, the CDR3 is TGTGCCAGCAGTTTTACCCGGGGATCGGAGACCCAGTACTTC.

This chain joins TRBV5-1 and TRBJ2-3, with TRBD1 identical over 8 bases. Germline-derived CDR1 and CDR2 are SGHRS and YFSETQ. Trimming took 1 base from V and 6 from J; bases not matched to a gene: 4. This CDR3 is 14 amino acids long. The CDR3 nucleotides read TGCGCCAGCAGCTTGCAGGGGGCGGACGATACGCAGTATTTT. Translated, it gives CASSLQGADDTQYF.

This clonotype has more than one count but fewer than ten. The chain has TRBV7-9 and TRBJ2-7; no firm D call. The V end was cut by 0 bases, the J end by 2 bases, with 11 bases between. Germline CDR1 reads SEHNR; CDR2 reads FQNEAQ (reference sequence). CDR3 length equals 15 residues. DNA of the CDR3: TGTGCCAGCAGCTTAGCTGACGGTGGGACCTACGAGCAGTACTTC. Its protein is CASSLADGGTYEQYF. Complete variable domain (other parts from reference TRBV7-9 and TRBJ2-7): DTGVSQNPRHKITKRGQNVTFRCDPISEHNRLYWYRQTLGQGPEFLTYFQNEAQLEKSRLLSDRFSAERPKGSFSTLEIQRTEQGDSAMYLCASSLADGGTYEQYFGPGTRLTVT.

This clonotype has just a few counts. The chain employs TRBV7-2 and TRBJ2-7, with 9 bases that match TRBD1. The germline CDR1 and CDR2 sequences are SGHTA and FQGNSA. This CDR3 region has 15 residues. V shed 0 bases, J shed 6 bases, and the junction held 6 bases outside the gene matches. The CDR3 spells CASSLAGTGFSEQYF. The DNA of the CDR3 is TGTGCCAGCAGCTTAGCTGGGACAGGGTTTTCCGAGCAGTACTTC.

In its sample, this clonotype was seen many times. This chain connects TRBV20-1 to TRBJ2-1; tentatively, D is TRBD2 (6 bases). V dropped 6 bases and J dropped 12 bases, with 24 bases sitting between them. This CDR3 spans 14 amino acids. Germline CDR1 is DFQATT and CDR2 is SNEGSKA (reference sequence). The CDR3: CSAARGGAGNWQFF. The CDR3 coding sequence is TGCAGTGCCGCGCGGGGCGGGGCTGGCAATTGGCAGTTCTTC.

The V call is TRBV5-1, the J call TRBJ2-3, with D perhaps assigned TRBD1 or TRBD2 (6 bases each). Trimming stripped 1 base from V and 6 bases from J, with 12 bases between. From germline, CDR1 is SGHRS and CDR2 YFSETQ. This CDR3 is 14 amino acids long. The CDR3 loop is CASSLWGAEDTQYF. CDR3 nucleotides: TGCGCCAGCAGCTTGTGGGGGGCCGAGGATACGCAGTATTTT.

The sample holds a few counts of this clonotype. V and J are TRBV20-1 and TRBJ2-1; 11 bases are shared with TRBD2. Germline CDR1 DFQATT, CDR2 SNEGSKA (reference sequence). V lost 6 bases to trimming and J lost 9 bases; unmatched junction nucleotides: 10. The CDR3 has 14 amino acids. Here the CDR3 reads CSAQTSGRSSEQFF. The CDR3 DNA is TGCAGTGCCCAAACTAGCGGGAGAAGTAGTGAGCAGTTCTTC.

In this sample, this clonotype turned up a few times. This chain uses TRBV12-5 with TRBJ1-1, with D uncertain. Trimming shortened V by 5 bases and J by 1 base, and 14 bases separated the two germline ends. CDR3 length: 15 amino acids. Germline values: CDR1 LGHNT, CDR2 FRNRAP. The DNA for the CDR3 is TGTGCTAGTGGTCCCCGTTCGCATTCGAACACTGAAGCTTTCTTT. Amino acids: CASGPRSHSNTEAFF.

To note about this clonotype: The junction departs from the called germline gene at one end, perhaps through a read error. The V gene is TRBV12-3 or TRBV12-4, the J gene TRBJ1-1, with a possible D match to TRBD1 (6 bases). The CDR3 length is 12 residues. The CDR3 DNA reads TGTGCCAGCAGTTTAGCGCTTACAGGGATCCTATTT. It translates to CASSLALTGILF.

This clonotype was detected many times. The rearrangement links TRBV2 to TRBJ2-5; the match to TRBD2 covers 9 bases. Looked up from germline, CDR1 is SNHLY and CDR2 is FYNNEI. Germline trimming cut 8 bases from V and 6 bases from J; bases unmatched to any gene: 1. The CDR3 is 11 residues long. CDR3 sequence reads: CASGTSQTQYF. The CDR3 DNA follows: TGTGCCAGCGGGACTAGCCAGACCCAGTACTTC.

The chain is built from TRBV4-1 and TRBJ2-7; unclear D gene. This CDR3 contains 13 residues. V lost 0 bases and J 7 bases, leaving 10 bases between the germline ends. Looked up from germline, CDR1 is MGHRA and CDR2 is YSYEKL. CDR3 residues: CASSQERVREQYF. DNA for the CDR3: TGCGCCAGCAGCCAAGAACGGGTACGGGAGCAGTACTTC.

The V call is TRBV12-3 or TRBV12-4, the J call TRBJ1-1; TRBD1 agrees at 11 bases. This CDR3 contains 15 residues. V lost 4 bases, J lost 5 bases, and 6 bases stayed unmatched. The CDR3 sequence is CASSSQDRGRTEAFF. CDR3 nucleotide sequence: TGTGCCAGCAGTTCCCAGGACAGGGGGCGGACTGAAGCTTTCTTT.

This clonotype was counted a few times. The V gene is TRBV9, the J gene TRBJ2-3; 8 nucleotides match TRBD2. From germline, CDR1 is SGDLS and CDR2 YYNGEE. Germline trimming cut 0 bases from V and 2 bases from J; bases unmatched to any gene: 5. This CDR3 comprises 16 residues. The CDR3 DNA is TGTGCCAGCAGCGTAGCTGGGGGACTAGTCACAGATACGCAGTATTTT. Its translation: CASSVAGGLVTDTQYF.

This chain connects TRBV6-1 to TRBJ2-7; maybe TRBD1 (6 bases). V was shortened by 10 bases and J by 4 bases, with 17 bases between the two germline ends. The CDR3 covers 13 residues. Germline-derived CDR1 and CDR2 are MNHNS and SASEGT. The CDR3 reads CATSRDIFYEQYF. In DNA form, the CDR3 reads TGTGCCACATCCCGGGACATCTTTTACGAGCAGTACTTC.

This chain links TRBV11-2 with TRBJ1-2; TRBD1 agrees at 8 bases. J lost 8 bases, V lost 1 base, and 3 bases had no gene match. Germline V gives CDR1 SGHAT, CDR2 FQNNGV. The CDR3 runs to 13 residues. The CDR3 region is CASSLGRGRGYTF. CDR3 nucleotide sequence: TGTGCCAGCAGCTTAGGCAGGGGGCGCGGCTACACCTTC.

The table lists this clonotype with many counts. V usage is TRBV19 and J usage is TRBJ2-7; 8 bases are shared with TRBD1. The CDR3 totals 15 residues. Germline V gene data show CDR1 as LNHDA and CDR2 as SQIVND (reference sequence). V trimming: 3 bases; J trimming: 4 bases; junction bases outside the gene matches: 8. The CDR3 is CASSIEPRGRYEQYF. The CDR3 DNA sequence: TGTGCCAGTAGTATCGAACCCAGGGGGCGATACGAGCAGTACTTC.

The chain combines TRBV7-9 with TRBJ1-2; TRBD1 might be the D (5 bases). V shed 5 bases and J shed 8 bases, with 18 bases lying between them. Germline CDR1 SEHNR, CDR2 FQNEAQ (reference sequence). The CDR3 covers 14 residues. CDR3 sequence (DNA): TGTGCCAGCAGCCCCGTGGGCAGGGAACAAGGCTACACCTTC. This sequence encodes CASSPVGREQGYTF.